This entry lists 30 T cell receptor beta chains sequenced from one sample in a study of blood T cell repertoires in COVID-19 (dated by TCRdb to 2018 to 2020). Libraries were made using the immunoSEQ multiplex PCR assay. TCRdb took over this immuneACCESS table, retaining in-frame rearrangements with V and J assigned. Such tables are incomplete; in checked studies, under half of the missing clones stem from an unresolved V gene, and the remainder is unexplained. The sample table lists 310,000 or so clones, roughly 89% of them with a count of one. The ten top clones hold roughly 1.6% of the sample. Sequencing was performed on PBMCs or T cells enriched from blood (not recorded which). The receptors derive from a woman between 18 and 30 years old with acute COVID-19.

The gene calls are TRBV3-1 (or the pseudogene TRBV3-2) and TRBJ1-3, with a weak D call TRBD1 (6 bases). V shed 0 bases and J shed 0 bases, with 24 bases lying between them. This CDR3 is built from 21 residues. Germline V gives CDR1 LGHDT, CDR2 YNNKEL (reference sequence). The DNA for the CDR3 is TGTGCCAGCAGCCAAGATTGCCAAGAGGGGGGGCCCCCTCTCTCTGGAAACACCATATATTTT. Protein product: CASSQDCQEGGPPLSGNTIYF.

The chain has TRBV5-1 and TRBJ2-5; 11 bases fit TRBD1. CDR3 length: 15 amino acids. V lost 4 bases and J lost 5; bases outside the gene matches: 7. Per germline, CDR1 SGHRS and CDR2 YFSETQ. The CDR3 loop is CASSTGQGAAETQYF. CDR3 in DNA: TGCGCCAGCAGCACCGGACAGGGGGCAGCGGAGACCCAGTACTTC.

Here the CDR3 DNA reads TGTGCCAGCAGTACTCGGGACAGCAGTAATGAAAAACTGTTTTTT. Encoded protein: CASSTRDSSNEKLFF. The chain links TRBV3-1 (or the pseudogene TRBV3-2) to TRBJ1-4, with 7 bases that match TRBD1. Germline CDR1 LGHDT, CDR2 YNNKEL (reference sequence). V trimming: 6 bases; J trimming: 4 bases; junction bases outside the gene matches: 8. The CDR3 runs to 15 residues.

The chain couples TRBV11-2 to TRBJ2-5; 10 bases line up with TRBD2. CDR3 length: 15 residues. With V trimmed by 6 bases and J by 5 bases, 9 bases remained unmatched. Per germline, CDR1 SGHAT and CDR2 FQNNGV. CDR3 bases: TGTGCCAGCAGTCTCGGGGTAGCGGGAGGCGAGACCCAGTACTTC. As protein: CASSLGVAGGETQYF.

CDR3 nucleotides: TGTGCCTGGAGCGCCTTTGAGAATTCACCCCTCCACTTT. Protein: CAWSAFENSPLHF. V gene TRBV30 combines with J gene TRBJ1-6, with no clear D. Germline values: CDR1 GTSNPN, CDR2 SVGIG (reference sequence). V was pared by 3 bases and J by 7 bases, with 10 bases between. The CDR3 extends over 13 amino acids.

The DNA of the CDR3 is TGTGCCAGCAGCTTACGGCGGGAGTCCTACGAGCAGTACTTC. Translation gives CASSLRRESYEQYF. V is TRBV13 and J is TRBJ2-7, with TRBD2 matching over 7 bases. Unmatched junction bases numbered 2, after V lost 2 bases and J lost 1 base. Germline lookup yields CDR1 PRHDT and CDR2 FYEKMQ (reference sequence). The CDR3 consists of 14 residues.

The V call is TRBV3-1 (or the pseudogene TRBV3-2), the J call TRBJ2-7; 12 bases fit TRBD1. V shed 1 base and J 3 bases; nucleotides not matched to a gene: 10. Per the germline V gene, CDR1 is LGHDT and CDR2 is YNNKEL (reference sequence). The CDR3 covers 18 residues. This CDR3 is CASSQGTGTGGFFYEQYF. CDR3 coding DNA: TGTGCCAGCAGCCAAGGGACCGGGACAGGGGGCTTCTTCTACGAGCAGTACTTC.

The chain links TRBV5-1 to TRBJ1-4; D is unresolved. Germline V gives CDR1 SGHRS, CDR2 YFSETQ. Trimming took 1 base from V and 8 from J, leaving 12 bases between them. This CDR3 contains 14 residues. The CDR3 sequence: CASSLTSYGEKLFF. CDR3 in DNA: TGCGCCAGCAGCTTGACTTCATACGGGGAAAAACTGTTTTTT.

The J gene is TRBJ1-5, the V gene TRBV2, with TRBD1 as a possible D gene (6 bases). The CDR3 covers 22 residues. Germline V gene lookup returns CDR1 SNHLY and CDR2 FYNNEI. Trimming shortened V by 2 bases and J by 2 bases, and 31 bases separated the two germline ends. CDR3 sequence reads: CASSERLGIITGRGVGNQPQHF. The CDR3 nucleotides read TGTGCCAGCAGTGAAAGGTTGGGGATCATTACAGGGAGAGGAGTTGGCAATCAGCCCCAGCATTTT.

The V and J genes are TRBV4-2 and TRBJ2-3, with 9 bases aligning to TRBD1. J lost 5 bases, V lost 3 bases, and 12 bases had no gene match. In germline, CDR1 is LGHNA, CDR2 YNFKEQ. The CDR3 loop spans 17 amino acids. CDR3 sequence reads: CASSQRQGGMGIDTQYF. The CDR3 DNA reads as TGTGCCAGCAGCCAGAGACAGGGGGGTATGGGGATAGATACGCAGTATTTT.

The gene calls are TRBV9 and TRBJ1-1; D perhaps matches TRBD1 (6 bases). Trimming pared 3 bases from V and 6 bases from J, leaving 9 bases between. Germline V CDR1 and CDR2: SGDLS, YYNGEE. The CDR3 extends over 12 amino acids. CDR3: CASSGRGAEAFF. DNA of the CDR3: TGTGCCAGCAGCGGCAGGGGCGCTGAAGCTTTCTTT.

About this clone itself: The sample contains more than one DNA sequence encoding this CDR3. CDR3: CASSLGGTSGRGEQYF. The CDR3 coding sequence is TGCGCCAGCAGCCTTGGGGGGACTAGCGGGAGGGGCGAGCAGTACTTC. V usage is TRBV5-1 and J usage is TRBJ2-7; TRBD2 aligns across 16 bases. The V segment lost 4 bases and the J segment 6 bases; nucleotides outside the gene matches: 7. The length of the CDR3 is 16 residues. Germline-derived CDR1 and CDR2 are SGHRS and YFSETQ.

The chain has TRBV6-1 and TRBJ1-5; 7 bases map to TRBD1. The CDR3 runs 16 residues. Germline V gene sequence: CDR1 MNHNS, CDR2 SASEGT. V was pared by 0 bases and J by 6 bases, with 8 bases of the junction left unmatched. CDR3: CASSEAPQGGGQPQHF. The CDR3 DNA reads TGTGCCAGCAGTGAAGCTCCGCAGGGGGGAGGTCAGCCCCAGCATTTT.

Worth noting for this clone: One end of the junction fails to match germline, which may point to a read error. The chain recombines TRBV5-1 with TRBJ1-4; 8 bases match TRBD1. The CDR3 runs to 15 residues. Germline V lookup: CDR1 SGHRS, CDR2 YFSETQ. DNA of the CDR3: TGCGCCAGCAGTTTGGGACAGGTCAATAATGAAAAACTGTTTTTT. It specifies CASSLGQVNNEKLFF.

V and J are TRBV29-1 and TRBJ2-7; 10 bases are a match to TRBD2. The germline V gene has CDR1 SQVTM and CDR2 ANQGSEA. The V segment lost 6 bases and the J segment 9 bases; nucleotides outside the gene matches: 14. This CDR3 spans 14 amino acids. CDR3 DNA: TGCAGCGTCACTACGGGACTAGCGCCTACCGGGCAGTACTTC. Translated: CSVTTGLAPTGQYF.

V gene TRBV27 combines with J gene TRBJ1-5; 11 bases map to TRBD1. The CDR3 is 15 residues long. Trimming cost V 3 bases and J 6 bases; bases outside gene matches: 4. CDR1 and CDR2 (germline): MNHEY, SMNVEV (reference sequence). CDR3 residues: CASSLDRGRGQPQHF. In DNA, the CDR3 is TGTGCCAGCAGTTTGGACAGGGGGCGAGGTCAGCCCCAGCATTTT.

The table lists this clone with a count of one. Other nucleotide sequences in the sample specify the same CDR3. The rearrangement links TRBV28 to TRBJ2-1; 7 positions agree with TRBD1. The germline V gene encodes CDR1 MDHEN and CDR2 SYDVKM. V was pared by 3 bases and J by 7 bases, with 6 bases of the junction left unmatched. This CDR3 is 14 amino acids long. The CDR3 spells CASSLSGGNNEQFF. In nucleotides, the CDR3 is TGTGCCAGCAGTTTGTCAGGGGGAAATAATGAGCAGTTCTTC.

In the case of this clone: This same CDR3 is encoded by further DNA sequences in the sample. The V call is TRBV7-2, the J call TRBJ2-7; no clear D. The CDR3 has 13 residues. Germline CDR1 SGHTA, CDR2 FQGNSA. V lost 2 bases to trimming and J lost 2 bases, with 7 bases between them. Here the CDR3 reads CASSLNRAYEQYF. The CDR3 nucleotides are TGTGCCAGCAGCTTAAACAGAGCCTACGAGCAGTACTTC.

The gene calls are TRBV3-1 (or the pseudogene TRBV3-2) and TRBJ2-1, with TRBD2 matching 9 bases. Germline loops: CDR1 LGHDT, CDR2 YNNKEL (reference sequence). V gave up 0 bases and J gave up 0 bases; unmatched junction bases: 3. The CDR3 has 17 residues. The CDR3 nucleotides read TGTGCCAGCAGCCAAGAGGGACTAGCCCACTCCTACAATGAGCAGTTCTTC. Protein: CASSQEGLAHSYNEQFF.

The chain carries TRBV5-1 and TRBJ2-5; 8 nucleotides match TRBD2. J was trimmed by 5 bases and V by 0 bases; bases with no gene match: 6. Germline CDR1 SGHRS, CDR2 YFSETQ. This CDR3 is 15 amino acids long. The CDR3 nucleotides read TGCGCCAGCAGCTTGGGACTAGCGAAATCGGAGACCCAGTACTTC. Protein sequence: CASSLGLAKSETQYF. The full variable domain, rest sourced from reference TRBV5-1 and TRBJ2-5, is KAGVTQTPRYLIKTRGQQVTLSCSPISGHRSVSWYQQTPGQGLQFLFEYFSETQRNKGNFPGRFSGRQFSNSRSEMNVSTLELGDSALYLCASSLGLAKSETQYFGPGTRLLVL.

The CDR3 DNA reads TGCGCCAGCAACCTAGCGGGAGGTGTGTTCTTC. This sequence encodes CASNLAGGVFF. This chain connects TRBV5-1 to TRBJ2-1, with 11 bases matching TRBD2. With V trimmed by 6 bases and J by 15 bases, 5 bases remained unmatched. Germline V gene sequence: CDR1 SGHRS, CDR2 YFSETQ. There are 11 residues in the CDR3.

J is TRBJ2-1 and V is TRBV11-1; 8 nucleotides agree with TRBD2. V dropped 5 bases and J dropped 6; count of bases not matched to a gene: 9. Germline V lookup: CDR1 SGHAT, CDR2 FQDESV (reference sequence). The CDR3 extends over 15 amino acids. CDR3 DNA: TGTGCCAGCAGCCGAAGCGGGAGTTGGCGCAATGAGCAGTTCTTC. As protein: CASSRSGSWRNEQFF. The variable domain in full, with the rest retrieved from reference TRBV11-1 and TRBJ2-1, is EAEVAQSPRYKITEKSQAVAFWCDPISGHATLYWYRQILGQGPELLVQFQDESVVDDSQLPKDRFSAERLKGVDSTLKIQPAELGDSAMYLCASSRSGSWRNEQFFGPGTRLTVL.

The chain links TRBV2 to TRBJ1-2; the match to TRBD1 covers 7 bases. V was pared by 6 bases and J by 0 bases, with 4 bases of the junction left unmatched. The length of the CDR3 is 14 residues. Germline CDR1 SNHLY, CDR2 FYNNEI. Here the CDR3 reads CASRDRTANYGYTF. Written as DNA, the CDR3 is TGTGCCAGCAGGGACAGGACAGCTAACTATGGCTACACCTTC. Full variable domain (missing parts from reference TRBV2 and TRBJ1-2): EPEVTQTPSHQVTQMGQEVILRCVPISNHLYFYWYRQILGQKVEFLVSFYNNEISEKSEIFDDQFSVERPDGSNFTLKIRSTKLEDSAMYFCASRDRTANYGYTFGSGTRLTVV.

The chain carries TRBV28 and TRBJ1-5; D may be TRBD1 (6 bases). This CDR3 contains 14 residues. The ends were cut back, 6 bases at V and 3 bases at J, with 12 bases in the middle. CDR1 is MDHEN, CDR2 SYDVKM, per germline. The DNA for the CDR3 is TGTGCCAGCAGGATGACAGGTTCCAATCAGCCCCAGCATTTT. This sequence encodes CASRMTGSNQPQHF.

This rearrangement joins TRBV27 to TRBJ1-2; D remains unclear. Trimming shortened V by 5 bases and J by 2 bases, and 12 bases separated the two germline ends. The germline V gene has CDR1 MNHEY and CDR2 SMNVEV (reference sequence). CDR3 length: 14 amino acids. CDR3 residues: CASSGSRGNYGYTF. CDR3 coding DNA: TGTGCCAGCAGTGGATCGCGGGGAAACTATGGCTACACCTTC.

The chain is built from TRBV7-2 and TRBJ1-3, with 9 bases lining up with TRBD1. The CDR3 length is 18 residues. The V gene's germline CDR1 is SGHTA and CDR2 FQGNSA. Unmatched junction bases numbered 13, after V lost 5 bases and J lost 2 bases. The CDR3 DNA sequence: TGTGCCAGCAGCCCTGACCCCTACAGGGGGCTAGCTGGAAACACCATATATTTT. Its translation is CASSPDPYRGLAGNTIYF.

The V and J genes are TRBV27 and TRBJ1-1; 9 nucleotides agree with TRBD1. The V gene's germline CDR1 is MNHEY and CDR2 SMNVEV (reference sequence). The CDR3 is made up of 14 amino acids. V shed 6 bases and J 3 bases; nucleotides not matched to a gene: 5. CDR3 bases: TGTGCCAGCAGGGGGACAGGGAGGCACACTGAAGCTTTCTTT. Residues: CASRGTGRHTEAFF.

The chain is built from TRBV11-3 and TRBJ2-5, with 14 bases fitting TRBD2. CDR3 length equals 18 residues. From germline, CDR1 is SGHNT and CDR2 YENEEA. J gave up 2 bases and V 1 base, and 6 bases lay outside the gene matches. CDR3 bases: TGTGCCAGCAGCTTAGGGGGACTAGCGGGAGTTGGTCAAGAGACCCAGTACTTC. It yields the protein CASSLGGLAGVGQETQYF.

This clone was found many times. The V gene is TRBV2, the J gene TRBJ2-7; TRBD2 matches at 7 bases. V trimming: 5 bases; J trimming: 3 bases; junction bases outside the gene matches: 13. The germline V gene encodes CDR1 SNHLY and CDR2 FYNNEI. This CDR3 has 16 residues. This chain's CDR3 is CASSSPSGGAIYEQYF. The DNA of the CDR3 is TGTGCCAGCAGTAGCCCTAGCGGAGGGGCTATCTACGAGCAGTACTTC.

This clone was recorded once. This chain uses TRBV6-5 with TRBJ1-5; 8 bases align to TRBD1. V dropped 6 bases and J dropped 4; count of bases not matched to a gene: 8. CDR3 length: 15 residues. Germline CDR1 MNHEY, CDR2 SVGAGI. The CDR3 DNA sequence: TGTGCCAGCAGGCAAACTCAGGGGGCGAATCAGCCCCAGCATTTT. This gives the protein CASRQTQGANQPQHF.